The 25 T cell receptor beta chains presented below share a single source sample, sequenced in a study of OX40 agonist ivuxolimab in advanced cancers. Clones were read by immunoSEQ multiplex PCR, and TCRdb kept only the in-frame ones, dropping some. The sample has 120,000 or so clones, 93% seen once. The sequences come from CD4+ or CD8+ T cells sorted from blood, collected in a trial of the OX40 agonist ivuxolimab. The receptors originated from an adult with an advanced solid tumor such as melanoma, head and neck, liver or kidney cancer.

V and J are TRBV6-5 and TRBJ2-3; no definite D call. CDR1 is MNHEY, CDR2 SVGAGI, per germline. The CDR3 length is 13 residues. Trimming removed 6 bases from V and 6 bases from J, with 13 bases in between. CDR3 nucleotides: TGTGCCAGCAGCCCCCCTGAGAGCGATACGCAGTATTTT. Protein: CASSPPESDTQYF.

The gene calls are TRBV19 and TRBJ1-4; unclear D gene. This CDR3 has 14 residues. Germline CDR1 LNHDA, CDR2 SQIVND (reference sequence). The germline V and J ends were trimmed by 4 bases and 2 bases, with 8 bases remaining between them. CDR3 loop: CASSTSGTNEKLFF. DNA of the CDR3: TGTGCCAGTAGTACAAGCGGGACTAATGAAAAACTGTTTTTT.

The chain combines TRBV7-9 with TRBJ1-1; TRBD1 agrees at 7 bases. The CDR3 loop spans 17 amino acids. Germline V gene sequence: CDR1 SEHNR, CDR2 FQNEAQ (reference sequence). V gave up 5 bases and J gave up 3 bases; unmatched junction bases: 15. The CDR3 DNA is TGTGCCAGCAGCAGTCAGAGAATTACTCAGGGGGACACTGAAGCTTTCTTT. Translation: CASSSQRITQGDTEAFF.

J is TRBJ2-3 and V is TRBV2; 11 bases line up with TRBD2. Germline-derived CDR1 and CDR2 are SNHLY and FYNNEI. After removal of 5 bases from V and 1 base from J, the junction contained 5 bases not matched to a gene. The CDR3 is 16 amino acids. CDR3 residues: CASSSLLAGGTDTQYF. In DNA form, the CDR3 reads TGTGCCAGCAGTTCATTACTAGCGGGAGGCACAGATACGCAGTATTTT.

The rearrangement joins TRBV4-1 to TRBJ2-1, with unresolved D. The germline V gene encodes CDR1 MGHRA and CDR2 YSYEKL. The CDR3 has 14 amino acids. Trimming cost V 0 bases and J 6 bases, with 9 bases left between them. Here the CDR3 reads CASSQEGSSNEQFF. The CDR3 DNA follows: TGCGCCAGCAGCCAAGAAGGGTCCAGCAATGAGCAGTTCTTC.

The CDR3 DNA reads as TGTGCCATCTCCCCTGAGGGCCGCACAGATACGCAGTATTTT. Translation: CAISPEGRTDTQYF. The V and J genes are TRBV10-3 and TRBJ2-3, with a possible D match to TRBD2 (5 bases). The CDR3 spans 14 residues. Germline V gene lookup returns CDR1 ENHRY and CDR2 SYGVKD. V was clipped by 8 bases and J by 1 base, with 13 bases between them.

This chain joins TRBV6-5 and TRBJ1-4; possibly TRBD1 for D (6 bases). The CDR3 is made up of 14 amino acids. The V end was cut by 7 bases, the J end by 0 bases, with 9 bases between. Germline V gives CDR1 MNHEY, CDR2 SVGAGI. In DNA, the CDR3 is TGTGCCAGCACAAACAGGGCAACTAATGAAAAACTGTTTTTT. It specifies CASTNRATNEKLFF.

This clone is a singleton in its sample. J is TRBJ2-7 and V is TRBV5-1; D gene unclear. V was cut by 1 base and J by 6 bases, with 8 bases left in between. The CDR3 runs 12 residues. CDR1 SGHRS and CDR2 YFSETQ come from the germline V gene. CDR3 DNA sequence: TGCGCCAGCAGCTTGTCCTTGTCCGAGCAGTACTTC. Amino acid sequence: CASSLSLSEQYF.

The chain links TRBV19 to TRBJ1-4; D is possibly TRBD1 (6 bases). V lost 2 bases to trimming and J lost 6 bases, with 16 bases between them. Per the germline V gene, CDR1 is LNHDA and CDR2 is SQIVND (reference sequence). The length of the CDR3 is 16 residues. CDR3 residues: CASSIRAGQGYEKLFF. The CDR3 DNA reads as TGTGCCAGTAGTATAAGGGCGGGACAAGGATATGAAAAACTGTTTTTT.

The chain links TRBV4-1 to TRBJ2-1; 7 bases match TRBD1. The CDR3 runs to 18 residues. Germline V lookup: CDR1 MGHRA, CDR2 YSYEKL. V trimming: 0 bases; J trimming: 7 bases; junction bases outside the gene matches: 15. The DNA of the CDR3 is TGCGCCAGCAGCCAAGAAGGGGGCTCTGGGGACATTCAGAATGAGCAGTTCTTC. Its protein product is CASSQEGGSGDIQNEQFF.

V is TRBV7-2 and J is TRBJ1-5, with D perhaps TRBD1 (5 bases). CDR3 size: 15 residues. Germline values: CDR1 SGHTA, CDR2 FQGNSA. V shed 2 bases and J shed 6 bases, with 14 bases lying between them. For the CDR3, the DNA is TGTGCCAGCAGCTTAAGGGACGGTCGTAGTCAGCCCCAGCATTTT. As protein: CASSLRDGRSQPQHF.

J is TRBJ2-3 and V is TRBV9, with D hard to call. Per the germline V gene, CDR1 is SGDLS and CDR2 is YYNGEE. The CDR3 has 13 amino acids. The V gene lost 4 bases and the J gene lost 2 bases, with 8 bases spanning the gap. CDR3 bases: TGTGCCAGCAGCCCACAGATCACAGATACGCAGTATTTT. It encodes CASSPQITDTQYF.

The chain is built from TRBV7-3 and TRBJ2-5, with TRBD2 identical over 10 bases. The CDR3 runs to 17 residues. CDR1 is SGHTA, CDR2 FQGTGA, per germline. V shed 0 bases and J 4 bases; nucleotides not matched to a gene: 8. The chain's CDR3 is CASSLTGEREGAETQYF. The CDR3 DNA sequence: TGTGCCAGCAGCTTAACAGGGGAGCGGGAGGGGGCAGAGACCCAGTACTTC.

This chain uses TRBV5-1 with TRBJ2-1; no firm D call. V lost 4 bases and J 5 bases, leaving 10 bases between the germline ends. The CDR3 covers 13 residues. Looked up from germline, CDR1 is SGHRS and CDR2 is YFSETQ. CDR3 in DNA: TGCGCCAGCAGCCCCCTATACGACAATGAGCAGTTCTTC. This encodes CASSPLYDNEQFF.

V usage is TRBV10-1 and J usage is TRBJ1-2; D uncertain. Trimming removed 2 bases at V and 2 bases at J, with 6 bases between. Germline values: CDR1 WNHNN, CDR2 SYGVQD (reference sequence). There are 13 residues in the CDR3. The DNA for the CDR3 is TGCGCCAGCAGTGAGGCGGGAAACTATGGCTACACCTTC. Translating gives CASSEAGNYGYTF.

The chain joins TRBV5-6 to TRBJ1-2; no clear D. V shed 0 bases and J shed 4 bases, with 10 bases lying between them. The CDR3 runs to 14 residues. Germline CDR1 and CDR2: SGHDT and YYEEEE. The CDR3 loop is CASSLGAAIYGYTF. The CDR3 DNA follows: TGTGCCAGCAGCTTGGGGGCAGCGATCTATGGCTACACCTTC. The whole variable domain, filled in from reference TRBV5-6 and TRBJ1-2, reads DAGVTQSPTHLIKTRGQQVTLRCSPKSGHDTVSWYQQALGQGPQFIFQYYEEEERQRGNFPDRFSGHQFPNYSSELNVNALLLGDSALYLCASSLGAAIYGYTFGSGTRLTVV.

The rearrangement joins TRBV11-1 to TRBJ1-2; D call uncertain. The germline V gene has CDR1 SGHAT and CDR2 FQDESV (reference sequence). This CDR3 comprises 13 residues. Between the trimmed V and J ends, which lost 5 bases and 5 bases, there was a span of 12 bases. DNA of the CDR3: TGTGCCAGCAGCCTTCTTGGGAATTATGGCTACACCTTC. Translating gives CASSLLGNYGYTF.

CDR3 region: CASSIGGGKSEKLFF. CDR3 bases: TGTGCCAGTAGTATAGGGGGAGGGAAAAGCGAAAAACTGTTTTTT. The chain joins TRBV19 to TRBJ1-4, with D uncertain. V was shortened by 1 base and J by 8 bases, with 14 bases between the two germline ends. The CDR3 sequence is 15 residues long. The germline gives CDR1 LNHDA, CDR2 SQIVND (reference sequence).

The chain employs TRBV7-9 and TRBJ2-1; 10 nucleotides align to TRBD2. The germline V gene has CDR1 SEHNR and CDR2 FQNEAQ (reference sequence). J lost 7 bases, V lost 7 bases, and 10 bases had no gene match. The CDR3 extends over 15 amino acids. The CDR3 sequence: CASNPGGTSANEQFF. The CDR3 nucleotides read TGTGCCAGCAATCCGGGCGGGACTAGCGCGAATGAGCAGTTCTTC.

CDR3 DNA: TGTGCCAGCAGTCCCGCGTTTGGAAATACGCAGTATTTT. Amino acids: CASSPAFGNTQYF. The genes are TRBV11-2 and TRBJ2-3; D is unresolved. V lost 6 bases and J 7 bases, leaving 14 bases between the germline ends. CDR3 length: 13 residues. From germline, CDR1 is SGHAT and CDR2 FQNNGV.

J is TRBJ1-3 and V is TRBV7-2; no definite D call. In germline, CDR1 is SGHTA, CDR2 FQGNSA. Between the trimmed V and J ends, which lost 1 base and 2 bases, there was a span of 6 bases. The CDR3 is 14 amino acids. The CDR3 nucleotides read TGTGCCAGCAGCTTAGGGCTACCTGGAAACACCATATATTTT. Its protein product is CASSLGLPGNTIYF.

The chain uses TRBV9 and TRBJ2-7; 7 nucleotides match TRBD2. In germline, CDR1 is SGDLS, CDR2 YYNGEE. The J segment lost 2 bases and the V segment lost 0 bases, leaving 5 bases of the junction unmatched. The CDR3 runs to 15 residues. As DNA, the CDR3 is TGTGCCAGCAGCGTAGGTGGGGGAGGGACCTACGAGCAGTACTTC. Its protein is CASSVGGGGTYEQYF.

The chain carries TRBV4-3 and TRBJ1-2; D is unresolved. Per the germline V gene, CDR1 is LGHNA and CDR2 is YSLEER. This CDR3 region has 15 residues. V dropped 0 bases and J dropped 2 bases, with 10 bases sitting between them. CDR3 DNA: TGCGCCAGCAGCCAAGATAAGACGGTCAACTATGGCTACACCTTC. Protein: CASSQDKTVNYGYTF.

This clone was found once. The chain couples TRBV18 to TRBJ1-1, with 7 bases aligning to TRBD1. The germline CDR1 and CDR2 sequences are KGHSH and LQKENI. This CDR3 has 15 residues. The trim removed 3 bases at V and 0 bases at J, leaving 4 bases unmatched. CDR3 coding DNA: TGTGCCAGCTCACCTCAGACAGGGCTGAACACTGAAGCTTTCTTT. Translated: CASSPQTGLNTEAFF.

The V call is TRBV7-2, the J call TRBJ2-7; a weak D match, TRBD1 (6 bases). V was cut by 8 bases and J by 6 bases, with 20 bases left in between. The germline gives CDR1 SGHTA, CDR2 FQGNSA. The CDR3 covers 14 residues. The CDR3 loop reads CASLPTTGHREQYF. CDR3 DNA sequence: TGTGCCAGCCTCCCCACGACGGGACATCGCGAGCAGTACTTC.